The 19 T cell receptor beta chains in this list originate from one sample, sequenced in a study of blood T cell repertoires in COVID-19. Sequenced by immunoSEQ multiplex PCR; TCRdb stores in-frame clones only, minus some. The data hold 200,000 to 300,000 clones, with around 90% observed a single time. The material sequenced was peripheral blood. These receptors came from a person in their late teens or twenties with COVID-19, enrolled during active disease.

This clone came up once. V and J are TRBV2 and TRBJ2-6; weak D call: TRBD1 (5 bases). V shed 5 bases and J shed 2 bases, with 19 bases lying between them. The CDR3 runs to 18 residues. Germline V lookup: CDR1 SNHLY, CDR2 FYNNEI. The DNA of the CDR3 is TGTGCCAGCAGTCCTCCTTCAGGGTCCGCTGCTGGGGCCAACGTCCTGACTTTC. The encoded protein is CASSPPSGSAAGANVLTF.

Only one count was recorded for this clone. This rearrangement joins TRBV5-6 to TRBJ2-7; the D is unclear. The V gene's germline CDR1 is SGHDT and CDR2 YYEEEE. The V end was cut by 0 bases, the J end by 3 bases, with 7 bases between. The CDR3 is 13 residues long. The CDR3 DNA sequence: TGTGCCAGCAGCTTGGGCGGATACTACGAGCAGTACTTC. Its protein product is CASSLGGYYEQYF.

The chain carries TRBV7-3 and TRBJ2-2; D may be TRBD1 (5 bases). The germline V gene has CDR1 SGHTA and CDR2 FQGTGA. V lost 3 bases to trimming and J lost 6 bases, with 20 bases between them. CDR3 length: 17 amino acids. CDR3 nucleotides: TGTGCCAGCAGCTTTAATAACAGGTCTAAGTATGCCGGGGAGCTGTTTTTT. As protein: CASSFNNRSKYAGELFF.

The chain joins TRBV19 to TRBJ1-2, with a tentative D call TRBD1 (5 bases). The CDR3 spans 14 residues. Germline V gene data show CDR1 as LNHDA and CDR2 as SQIVND (reference sequence). Trimming took 9 bases from V and 0 from J, leaving 14 bases between them. In nucleotides, the CDR3 is TGTGCCAGCATGGACACCCGAGCTAACTATGGCTACACCTTC. Translation: CASMDTRANYGYTF.

The chain carries TRBV7-7 and TRBJ2-3; D may be TRBD1 (5 bases). CDR1 is SSHAT, CDR2 FNYEAQ, per germline (reference sequence). The CDR3 runs to 15 residues. Trimming cost V 2 bases and J 6 bases, with 15 bases left between them. CDR3 coding DNA: TGTGCCAGCAGCTTAAGTCCAGGGATGCGGGATACGCAGTATTTT. This encodes CASSLSPGMRDTQYF.

The J gene is TRBJ1-1, the V gene TRBV19; D is ambiguous. This CDR3 contains 13 residues. The V and J ends lost 4 bases and 2 bases respectively, with 8 bases between them. Germline V gives CDR1 LNHDA, CDR2 SQIVND (reference sequence). CDR3 protein: CASSTGSNTEAFF. DNA for the CDR3: TGTGCCAGTAGTACTGGCTCTAACACTGAAGCTTTCTTT.

The gene calls are TRBV29-1 and TRBJ1-1, with D perhaps TRBD1 (6 bases). The V end was cut by 2 bases, the J end by 6 bases, with 13 bases between. The CDR3 is 13 amino acids. Germline loops: CDR1 SQVTM, CDR2 ANQGSEA. The DNA of the CDR3 is TGCAGCGTTGAATGGGGGCCGAATTCTGAAGCTTTCTTT. It encodes CSVEWGPNSEAFF.

This chain uses TRBV5-1 with TRBJ1-1; 9 bases match TRBD1. The junction had 6 bases not matched to a gene; V was cut back by 0 bases and J by 6 bases. The germline CDR1 and CDR2 sequences are SGHRS and YFSETQ. The CDR3 contains 15 residues. CDR3 in amino acids: CASSLGHGTGPEAFF. DNA for the CDR3: TGCGCCAGCAGCTTGGGGCACGGGACAGGGCCTGAAGCTTTCTTT.

This clone came up once. The chain links TRBV5-5 to TRBJ2-1, with D possibly matching TRBD2 (6 bases). This CDR3 comprises 15 residues. V lost 0 bases and J lost 4, with 11 bases in between. Germline V gene lookup returns CDR1 SGHKS and CDR2 YYEKEE (reference sequence). The DNA of the CDR3 is TGTGCCAGCAGCTTGGAACGGGAGCATTACAATGAGCAGTTCTTC. Its protein product is CASSLEREHYNEQFF.

This clone was seen a single time. The rearrangement joins TRBV9 to TRBJ2-7; tentative D call: TRBD2 (7 bases). Germline V lookup: CDR1 SGDLS, CDR2 YYNGEE. CDR3 length: 15 residues. Trimming pared 5 bases from V and 5 bases from J, leaving 20 bases between. CDR3: CASREGGGDGNEQYF. As DNA, the CDR3 is TGTGCCAGCAGGGAGGGAGGGGGTGATGGGAACGAGCAGTACTTC.

The genes are TRBV29-1 and TRBJ1-1; D unclear. The germline V gene encodes CDR1 SQVTM and CDR2 ANQGSEA. CDR3 length: 12 residues. The V and J ends lost 6 bases and 0 bases respectively, with 8 bases between them. CDR3 amino acids: CSVAQLNTEAFF. The CDR3 DNA is TGCAGCGTAGCGCAGCTGAACACTGAAGCTTTCTTT.

DNA for the CDR3: TGTGCCATCGGGGAGAATTCACCCCTCCACTTT. This gives the protein CAIGENSPLHF. The rearrangement links TRBV10-3 to TRBJ1-6, with D hard to call. Trimming took off 8 bases at V and 7 bases at J, with 6 bases between the two ends. CDR1 is ENHRY, CDR2 SYGVKD, per germline. This CDR3 has 11 residues.

The chain couples TRBV24-1 to TRBJ1-2; D might be TRBD1 (5 bases). Germline V gene data show CDR1 as KGHDR and CDR2 as SFDVKD. The CDR3 is made up of 13 amino acids. V lost 7 bases and J lost 2, with 10 bases in between. CDR3 bases: TGTGCCACCAGAACACAGGCGAACTATGGCTACACCTTC. Translating gives CATRTQANYGYTF.

DNA of the CDR3: TGTGCCAGCAGCGTAGAAGGGACGGGGGGATGGAGCACAGATACGCAGTATTTT. Translation: CASSVEGTGGWSTDTQYF. V usage is TRBV9 and J usage is TRBJ2-3, with 7 bases lining up with TRBD2. After removal of 0 bases from V and 0 bases from J, the junction contained 10 bases not matched to a gene. CDR1 is SGDLS, CDR2 YYNGEE, per germline. The length of the CDR3 is 18 residues.

The chain recombines TRBV11-2 with TRBJ1-4; unclear D gene. CDR1 and CDR2 from the germline V gene are SGHAT and FQNNGV. The CDR3 has 12 amino acids. Trimming removed 1 base at V and 8 bases at J, with 5 bases between. The CDR3 DNA follows: TGTGCCAGCAGCTTAGTTCGGGAAAAACTGTTTTTT. This gives the protein CASSLVREKLFF.

The chain couples TRBV7-9 to TRBJ2-6, with D perhaps TRBD1 (5 bases). The V gene's germline CDR1 is SEHNR and CDR2 FQNEAQ (reference sequence). V dropped 4 bases and J dropped 1 base, with 14 bases sitting between them. CDR3 length: 17 residues. DNA of the CDR3: TGTGCCAGCAGCTCGATAATGAAGGGGTCTGGGGCCAACGTCCTGACTTTC. Its protein is CASSSIMKGSGANVLTF.

This rearrangement joins TRBV11-2 to TRBJ2-7; a weak D match, TRBD1 (5 bases). Germline CDR1 reads SGHAT; CDR2 reads FQNNGV. The CDR3 is 14 amino acids. With 5 bases removed from V and 0 bases from J, the gap between germline ends came to 11 bases. The chain's CDR3 is CASSTDTHSYEQYF. The CDR3 DNA is TGTGCCAGCAGCACGGACACTCACTCCTACGAGCAGTACTTC. The full variable domain, in which reference TRBV11-2 and TRBJ2-7 provide the parts outside the CDR3, is EAGVAQSPRYKIIEKRQSVAFWCNPISGHATLYWYQQILGQGPKLLIQFQNNGVVDDSQLPKDRFSAERLKGVDSTLKIQPAKLEDSAVYLCASSTDTHSYEQYFGPGTRLTVT.

This chain links TRBV7-2 with TRBJ2-1; 10 bases are a match to TRBD2. Germline V gene lookup returns CDR1 SGHTA and CDR2 FQGNSA. V shed 2 bases and J 4 bases; nucleotides not matched to a gene: 2. The CDR3 consists of 15 residues. The CDR3: CASSLTSGVYNEQFF. The DNA for the CDR3 is TGTGCCAGCAGCTTAACTAGCGGGGTTTACAATGAGCAGTTCTTC. The full variable domain, with the rest looked up from reference TRBV7-2 and TRBJ2-1, is GAGVSQSPSNKVTEKGKDVELRCDPISGHTALYWYRQSLGQGLEFLIYFQGNSAPDKSGLPSDRFSAERTGGSVSTLTIQRTQQEDSAVYLCASSLTSGVYNEQFFGPGTRLTVL.

This clone was picked up a small number of times. This chain uses TRBV15 with TRBJ2-1; 10 bases are a match to TRBD1. Unmatched junction bases numbered 3, after V lost 7 bases and J lost 6 bases. This CDR3 has 13 residues. The germline gives CDR1 LNHNV, CDR2 YYDKDF (reference sequence). The CDR3 loop reads CATTGQGINEQFF. The DNA for the CDR3 is TGTGCCACCACGGGACAGGGGATCAATGAGCAGTTCTTC.